This T cell receptor beta chain was profiled in a study of follicular helper T cells after annual influenza vaccination. Study findings and constraints: Recurrent ICOS+CD38+ cTfh clonotypes included tetramer and AIM influenza-specific ones.

The CDR3 loop spans 13 amino acids. The V end was cut by 0 bases, the J end by 5 bases, with 6 bases between. Per the germline V gene, CDR1 is SGHRS and CDR2 is YFSETQ. Survey level resolution was used for TCRB sequencing. Profiling relied on immunoSEQ multiplex PCR, and the TCRdb table lists in-frame clones only, not all of them. The sample holds about 9,800 clones; approximately 83% are singletons and the top ten take under 0.4%. The sample's time point: 2014-2015 season, 7 days after vaccination. Community-dwelling subjects without influenza vaccination in the prior 6 months were enrolled. Excluded were substance abuse, HIV/AIDS, active cancer, immunomodulatory drugs and active illness. Concerning this clone: Its specificity is not known.

The chain joins TRBV5-1 to TRBJ2-4, with D unresolved. This TCR was recovered from an adult who received the influenza vaccine. The source was CXCR5- memory CD4+ T cells sorted from blood, collected 7 days after influenza vaccination. The CDR3 is CASSLGPENIQYF. In nucleotides, the CDR3 is TGCGCCAGCAGCTTGGGACCTGAAAACATTCAGTACTTC. The whole variable domain, remainder taken from reference TRBV5-1 and TRBJ2-4, is KAGVTQTPRYLIKTRGQQVTLSCSPISGHRSVSWYQQTPGQGLQFLFEYFSETQRNKGNFPGRFSGRQFSNSRSEMNVSTLELGDSALYLCASSLGPENIQYFGAGTRLSVL.